The source of this T cell receptor beta chain is a study of PD-L1 blockade in urothelial cancer. Study-level background: A median blood sample held about 150,000 T cells and about 78,000 unique TCRs.

The assay was immunoSEQ multiplex PCR, and TCRdb's table has in-frame clones only and misses some. Among tens of thousands of clones, around 88% were seen once, and the ten largest hold about 1.9%. Every patient provided from 1 to 8 samples, collected pretreatment and on-treatment. The ends lost 3 bases at V and 7 bases at J; junction bases unmatched: 6. From germline, CDR1 is MNHEY and CDR2 SMNVEV (reference sequence). The CDR3 spans 17 residues. The V call is TRBV27, the J call TRBJ2-1; 16 positions agree with TRBD2. The sample was PBMCs, taken around atezolizumab (anti-PD-L1) treatment. This clonotype was obtained from a man aged 55 to 69 with urothelial cancer. Written as DNA, the CDR3 is TGTGCCAGCAGTTTGGGACTAGCGGGGGGGCGGTGGAATGAGCAGTTCTTC. Translating gives CASSLGLAGGRWNEQFF.